A single sample gave rise to the 21 T cell receptor beta chains below, sequenced in a study of Ad26.COV2.S vaccination and SARS-CoV-2 variants. Assay: immunoSEQ multiplex PCR; the TCRdb copy retains only in-frame clones and omits some. The sample contains under 300,000 clones, approximately 88% of which appear only once. Treatment here: roughly 18 received Ad26.COV2.S at low or high dose, single or two shots; several received placebo; per-sample allocation not given. Sampling was performed 63 days after the first vaccine or placebo injection. The material was peripheral blood, obtained in a trial of Ad26.COV2.S vaccine versus placebo. The receptors were sampled from a person aged 18-60 years who received the Ad26.COV2.S COVID-19 vaccine or a placebo.

The rearrangement links TRBV5-1 to TRBJ2-7, with TRBD2 as a possible D gene (6 bases). Per germline, CDR1 SGHRS and CDR2 YFSETQ. The V end lost 3 bases, the J end lost 6 bases, and 16 bases lay between the germline ends. This CDR3 contains 14 residues. CDR3 nucleotide sequence: TGCGCCAGCAGCTACGGGATCCCCGGGGGCGAGCAGTACGTC. Its protein product is CASSYGIPGGEQYV.

The chain joins TRBV5-4 to TRBJ2-3; D might be TRBD1 (5 bases). V was cut by 2 bases and J by 1 base, with 11 bases left in between. The CDR3 is 15 amino acids. Per germline, CDR1 SGHNT and CDR2 YYREEE (reference sequence). In nucleotides, the CDR3 is TGTGCCAGCAGCTTTCCAGGGCGAGGCACAGATACGCAGTATTTT. This sequence encodes CASSFPGRGTDTQYF.

A few counts support this clone. V usage is TRBV6-2 or TRBV6-3 and J usage is TRBJ2-7; D gene ambiguous. The germline CDR1 and CDR2 sequences are MNHEY and SVGEGT. The CDR3 spans 14 residues. V was pared by 2 bases and J by 0 bases, with 8 bases between. The DNA for the CDR3 is TGTGCCAGCAGTTACGCAGTCATCTCCTACGAGCAGTACTTC. Translation gives CASSYAVISYEQYF.

The V gene is TRBV7-2, the J gene TRBJ1-4; the match to TRBD1 covers 9 bases. This CDR3 is 15 amino acids long. Germline values: CDR1 SGHTA, CDR2 FQGNSA. V dropped 1 base and J dropped 7; count of bases not matched to a gene: 4. CDR3: CASSLVTGGPEKLFF. In DNA, the CDR3 is TGTGCCAGCAGCTTAGTCACAGGGGGCCCTGAAAAACTGTTTTTT.

The chain combines TRBV6-6 with TRBJ1-2; maybe TRBD1 (5 bases). The CDR3 runs 15 residues. Trimming took off 7 bases at V and 1 base at J, with 16 bases between the two ends. Per the germline V gene, CDR1 is MNHNY and CDR2 is SVGAGI (reference sequence). This chain's CDR3 is CASTPPRADNYGYTF. CDR3 nucleotide sequence: TGTGCCAGCACACCACCCAGGGCCGATAACTATGGCTACACCTTC.

The gene calls are TRBV5-6 and TRBJ1-3; D is uncertain. The V end was cut by 4 bases, the J end by 0 bases, with 14 bases between. The length of the CDR3 is 16 residues. Germline V CDR1 and CDR2: SGHDT, YYEEEE. The CDR3 sequence is CASSVSGRSSGNTIYF. The CDR3 DNA sequence: TGTGCCAGCAGCGTATCCGGCCGGAGCTCTGGAAACACCATATATTTT.

This sequence joins TRBV15 and TRBJ1-4, with a weak D call TRBD1 (5 bases). Trimming removed 2 bases at V and 1 base at J, with 5 bases between. Germline V gene lookup returns CDR1 LNHNV and CDR2 YYDKDF (reference sequence). This CDR3 comprises 14 residues. CDR3 sequence: CATSRQGTNEKLFF. The CDR3 bases are TGTGCCACCAGCAGACAGGGAACTAATGAAAAACTGTTTTTT. Drawing the rest from reference TRBV15 and TRBJ1-4, the complete variable domain is DAMVIQNPRYQVTQFGKPVTLSCSQTLNHNVMYWYQQKSSQAPKLLFHYYDKDFNNEADTPDNFQSRRPNTSFCFLDIRSPGLGDTAMYLCATSRQGTNEKLFFGSGTQLSVL.

The chain links TRBV21-1 to TRBJ2-7; the table names TRBD1, a call not compared with the DNA. TRBV21-1 constitutes a pseudogene. The CDR3 is made up of 13 amino acids. CDR3 coding DNA: TGTGCCAGCAGCAAAAACAGCCCTTACGAGCAGTACGTC. It encodes CASSKNSPYEQYV.

The chain uses TRBV29-1 and TRBJ1-6; 10 nucleotides match TRBD1. The V gene end was trimmed by 4 bases and the J gene end by 7 bases; junction bases not matched to a gene: 1. In germline, CDR1 is SQVTM, CDR2 ANQGSEA. CDR3 length: 13 residues. CDR3 in DNA: TGCAGCGTTGGGACAGGGGGAAATTCACCCCTCCACTTT. This translates into CSVGTGGNSPLHF.

V is TRBV18 and J is TRBJ2-3; TRBD2 agrees at 7 bases. The CDR3 spans 15 residues. J lost 3 bases, V lost 1 base, and 4 bases had no gene match. CDR1 and CDR2 from the germline V gene are KGHSH and LQKENI. CDR3 nucleotides: TGTGCCAGCTCACCACAAAACGGGGGGACAGATACGCAGTATTTT. Amino acid sequence: CASSPQNGGTDTQYF. The variable domain in full, with the rest retrieved from reference TRBV18 and TRBJ2-3, is NAGVMQNPRHLVRRRGQEARLRCSPMKGHSHVYWYRQLPEEGLKFMVYLQKENIIDESGMPKERFSAEFPKEGPSILRIQQVVRGDSAAYFCASSPQNGGTDTQYFGPGTRLTVL.

This chain links TRBV5-6 with TRBJ2-7; D may be TRBD1 (6 bases). Germline CDR1 and CDR2: SGHDT and YYEEEE. The V and J ends lost 3 bases and 3 bases respectively, with 7 bases between them. The CDR3 is 12 residues long. This chain's CDR3 is CASSSRGYEQYV. The CDR3 DNA is TGTGCCAGCAGCTCCAGGGGCTACGAGCAGTACGTC.

This rearrangement joins TRBV3-1 (or the pseudogene TRBV3-2) to TRBJ2-5, with D perhaps matching TRBD2 (6 bases). There are 15 residues in the CDR3. The germline V gene has CDR1 LGHDT and CDR2 YNNKEL (reference sequence). Trimming removed 6 bases at V and 4 bases at J, with 18 bases between. For the CDR3, the DNA is TGTGCCAGCAGTCCTACACTAGCAGGAGTAGAGACCCAGTACTTC. It is translated as CASSPTLAGVETQYF.

V and J are TRBV6-5 and TRBJ1-2; D remains unclear. CDR3 length equals 13 residues. Per germline, CDR1 MNHEY and CDR2 SVGAGI. V lost 8 bases to trimming and J lost 1 base, with 11 bases between them. The CDR3 DNA is TGTGCCAGCCGACGGACGGGTAACTATGGCTACACCTTC. Translation gives CASRRTGNYGYTF.

This clone was counted a single time. The chain joins TRBV4-1 to TRBJ2-7; 7 bases match TRBD1. V lost 4 bases, J lost 1 base, and 4 bases stayed unmatched. The germline V gene has CDR1 MGHRA and CDR2 YSYEKL. The length of the CDR3 is 14 residues. The CDR3 DNA is TGCGCCAGCAGCCTACAGGGGCTGTCCTACGAGCAGTACTTC. Translating it yields CASSLQGLSYEQYF.

This rearrangement joins TRBV6-5 to TRBJ2-4; 7 bases agree with TRBD1. V lost 2 bases, J lost 3 bases, and 1 base stayed unmatched. CDR3 length equals 14 residues. CDR1 MNHEY and CDR2 SVGAGI come from the germline V gene. CDR3: CASSYGDSKNIQYF. The CDR3 bases are TGTGCCAGCAGTTACGGGGACAGCAAAAACATTCAGTACTTC.

This clone occurred many times. This chain joins TRBV19 and TRBJ1-2; 11 nucleotides match TRBD1. CDR1 is LNHDA and CDR2 is SQIVND in the germline V gene (reference sequence). V lost 3 bases to trimming and J lost 4 bases; unmatched junction nucleotides: 4. The CDR3 length is 15 residues. CDR3 in DNA: TGTGCCAGTAGTATCGGGACAGGGGGTTCCTATGGCTACACCTTC. Residues: CASSIGTGGSYGYTF.

This sequence joins TRBV18 and TRBJ2-7; D is possibly TRBD1 (5 bases). The CDR3 consists of 13 residues. The V gene lost 3 bases and the J gene lost 4 bases, with 10 bases spanning the gap. From germline, CDR1 is KGHSH and CDR2 LQKENI. CDR3 nucleotides: TGTGCCAGCTCACCTGACAGCTTTTACGAGCAGTACTTC. This encodes CASSPDSFYEQYF.

The chain is built from TRBV18 and TRBJ2-1; 10 nucleotides align to TRBD2. Germline V gene lookup returns CDR1 KGHSH and CDR2 LQKENI. V shed 3 bases and J 5 bases; nucleotides not matched to a gene: 4. This CDR3 is 15 amino acids long. CDR3 DNA sequence: TGTGCCAGCTCACCCGGGACTAGCGTGGACAATGAGCAGTTCTTC. Translated, it gives CASSPGTSVDNEQFF.

This clone appeared once. CDR3 amino acids: CASSLDRYNEQFF. Written as DNA, the CDR3 is TGTGCCAGCAGTTTAGACAGATACAATGAGCAGTTCTTC. The rearrangement joins TRBV27 to TRBJ2-1, with D perhaps matching TRBD1 (5 bases). There are 13 residues in the CDR3. CDR1 is MNHEY and CDR2 is SMNVEV in the germline V gene (reference sequence). V lost 2 bases and J 4 bases, leaving 6 bases between the germline ends.

The chain couples TRBV7-6 to TRBJ2-2, with 7 bases aligning to TRBD1. Germline trimming cut 9 bases from V and 6 bases from J; bases unmatched to any gene: 13. The CDR3 covers 15 residues. Germline V lookup: CDR1 SGHVS, CDR2 FNYEAQ. CDR3 coding DNA: TGTGCCAGATGGGACAGCGGAATATCACCCGGGGAGCTGTTTTTT. Protein product: CARWDSGISPGELFF.

The genes are TRBV7-9 and TRBJ2-2; D is uncertain. V shed 2 bases and J shed 7 bases, with 11 bases lying between them. Germline V gives CDR1 SEHNR, CDR2 FQNEAQ (reference sequence). This CDR3 contains 14 residues. The CDR3 sequence: CASSLSSKGGELFF. CDR3 DNA sequence: TGTGCCAGCAGCTTATCCTCGAAGGGCGGGGAGCTGTTTTTT.